The present entry profiles one T cell receptor (beta chain) with its context. In the authors' workflow: Reference gene primer amplification gave nucleated cell count estimates. The table came from immunoSEQ multiplex PCR; TCRdb's copy has only in-frame clones and leaves some out. V and J calls and clone size are given by that table; D and trimming were obtained from the DNA. The sample records around 78,000 clones, about 89% being singletons. The data derive from a study of blood T cell repertoires in COVID-19. Trimming took off 3 bases at V and 0 bases at J, with 11 bases between the two ends. CDR1 LGHDT and CDR2 YNNKEL come from the germline V gene (reference sequence). This CDR3 is built from 15 residues.

Material: peripheral blood. The TCR sequence derives from a woman aged 60-75 years with acute or convalescent COVID-19. V usage is TRBV3-1 (or the pseudogene TRBV3-2) and J usage is TRBJ2-5; D is perhaps TRBD1 (6 bases). DNA for the CDR3: TGTGCCAGCAGCCATGCAGGGGCCGACCAAGAGACCCAGTACTTC. Its translation: CASSHAGADQETQYF.